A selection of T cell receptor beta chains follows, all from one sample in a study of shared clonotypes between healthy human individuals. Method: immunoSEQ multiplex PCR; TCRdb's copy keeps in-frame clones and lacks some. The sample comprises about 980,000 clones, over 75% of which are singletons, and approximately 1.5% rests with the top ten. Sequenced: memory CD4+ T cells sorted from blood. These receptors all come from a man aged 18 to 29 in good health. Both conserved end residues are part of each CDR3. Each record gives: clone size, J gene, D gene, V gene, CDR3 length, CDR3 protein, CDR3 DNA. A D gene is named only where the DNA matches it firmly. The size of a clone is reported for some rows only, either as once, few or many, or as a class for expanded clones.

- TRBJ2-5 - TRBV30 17 CAWRGEGLDSYGETQYF TGTGCCTGGAGGGGTGAGGGCCTCGATTCATACGGGGAGACCCAGTACTTC
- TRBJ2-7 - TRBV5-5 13 CASSLQGSYEQYF TGTGCCAGCAGCTTACAGGGATCCTACGAGCAGTACTTC
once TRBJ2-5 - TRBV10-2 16 CASRRGRQVLQETQYF TGCGCCAGCAGGAGGGGCCGACAGGTATTACAAGAGACCCAGTACTTC
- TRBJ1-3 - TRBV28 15 CASSLKGISGNTIYF TGTGCCAGCAGTTTAAAGGGCATATCTGGAAACACCATATATTTT
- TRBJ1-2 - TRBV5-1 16 CASSLGVAVDRYGYTF TGCGCCAGCAGCTTGGGGGTCGCGGTCGACCGCTATGGCTACACCTTC
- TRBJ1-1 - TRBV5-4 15 CASRPQTGPNTEAFF TGTGCCAGCAGACCACAAACAGGACCGAACACTGAAGCTTTCTTT
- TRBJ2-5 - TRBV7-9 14 CASSPPAGQETQYF TGTGCCAGCAGCCCGCCGGCCGGCCAAGAGACCCAGTACTTC
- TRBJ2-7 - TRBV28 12 CASHGPRYEQYF TGTGCCAGCCACGGACCGCGCTACGAGCAGTACTTC
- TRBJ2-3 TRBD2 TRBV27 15 CASGGLAGNTDTQYF TGTGCCAGCGGGGGACTAGCGGGAAACACAGATACGCAGTATTTT
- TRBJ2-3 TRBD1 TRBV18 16 CASSLLGTALTDTQYF TGTGCCAGCTCTCTTCTCGGGACAGCCCTCACAGATACGCAGTATTTT
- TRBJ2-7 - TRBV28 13 CASIDGKTYEQYF TGTGCCAGCATCGACGGGAAAACCTACGAGCAGTACTTC
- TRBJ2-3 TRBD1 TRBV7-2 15 CASSRSGQGTDTQYF TGTGCCAGCAGTCGATCGGGACAGGGGACAGATACGCAGTATTTT
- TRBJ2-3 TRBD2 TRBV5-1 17 CASSPEAAGASTDTQYF TGCGCCAGCAGCCCGGAGGCAGCGGGAGCGAGCACAGATACGCAGTATTTT
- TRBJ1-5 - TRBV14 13 CASSQNQGEPQHF TGTGCCAGCAGCCAAAACCAAGGTGAGCCCCAGCATTTT
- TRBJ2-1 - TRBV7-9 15 CASSFKPAGYNEQFF TGTGCCAGCAGCTTTAAGCCAGCGGGTTACAATGAGCAGTTCTTC
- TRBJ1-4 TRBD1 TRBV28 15 CASSLRTGIGEKLFF TGTGCCAGCAGTCTACGGACAGGGATAGGTGAAAAACTGTTTTTT
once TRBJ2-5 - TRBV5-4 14 CASSLAQRSETQYF TGTGCCAGCAGCTTAGCTCAACGATCGGAGACCCAGTACTTC
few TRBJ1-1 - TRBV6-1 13 CATKGRTSTEAFF TGTGCCACCAAGGGTCGGACGAGCACTGAAGCTTTCTTT
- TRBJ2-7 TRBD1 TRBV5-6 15 CASSKMGQGGHEQYF TGTGCCAGCAGCAAAATGGGACAGGGTGGCCACGAGCAGTACTTC
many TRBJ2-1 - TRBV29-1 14 CSVRAGSDYNEQFF TGCAGCGTTCGGGCAGGGAGCGACTACAATGAGCAGTTCTTC